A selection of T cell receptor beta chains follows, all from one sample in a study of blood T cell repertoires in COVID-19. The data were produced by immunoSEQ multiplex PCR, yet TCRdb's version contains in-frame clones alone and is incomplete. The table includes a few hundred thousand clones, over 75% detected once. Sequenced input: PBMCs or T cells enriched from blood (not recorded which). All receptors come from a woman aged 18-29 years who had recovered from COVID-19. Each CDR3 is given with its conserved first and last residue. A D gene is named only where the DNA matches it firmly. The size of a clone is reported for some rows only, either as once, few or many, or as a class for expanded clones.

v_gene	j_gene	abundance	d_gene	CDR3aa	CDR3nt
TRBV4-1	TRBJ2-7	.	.	CASSHPSGRQFYEQYF	TGCGCCAGCAGCCACCCGTCGGGTAGGCAGTTCTACGAGCAGTACTTC
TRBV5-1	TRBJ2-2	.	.	CASSFLERGELFF	TGCGCCAGCAGCTTTCTCGAGCGCGGGGAGCTGTTTTTT
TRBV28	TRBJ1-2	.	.	CASSLGGFGYTF	TGTGCCAGCAGTTTAGGAGGGTTTGGCTACACCTTC
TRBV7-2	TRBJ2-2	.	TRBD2	CASSPKSGAVGELFF	TGTGCCAGCAGCCCCAAAAGCGGGGCGGTCGGGGAGCTGTTTTTT
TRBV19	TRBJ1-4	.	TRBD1	CASSRRDRGRRVEKLFF	TGTGCCAGTAGTCGCCGGGACAGGGGAAGGCGGGTCGAAAAACTGTTTTTT
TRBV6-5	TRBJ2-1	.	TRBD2	CASSSAATTSGQFF	TGTGCCAGCAGTTCAGCGGCGACCACTAGCGGACAGTTCTTC
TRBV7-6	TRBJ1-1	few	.	CASSPGWTMNTEAFF	TGTGCCAGCAGCCCGGGGTGGACCATGAACACTGAAGCTTTCTTT
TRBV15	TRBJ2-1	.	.	CATSRDPVTRREQFF	TGTGCCACCAGCAGAGATCCTGTGACTAGGCGTGAGCAGTTCTTC
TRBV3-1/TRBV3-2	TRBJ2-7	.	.	CASSQDQGRYEQYF	TGTGCCAGCAGCCAAGACCAGGGAAGATACGAGCAGTACTTC
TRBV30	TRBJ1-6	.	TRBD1	CAWMGQGNSPLHF	TGTGCCTGGATGGGACAGGGGAATTCACCCCTCCACTTT
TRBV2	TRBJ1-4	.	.	CASSAIGGSEKLFF	TGTGCCAGCAGTGCGATAGGGGGAAGTGAAAAACTGTTTTTT
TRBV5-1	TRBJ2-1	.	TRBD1	CASSRGQGYNEQFF	TGCGCCAGCAGCCGGGGACAGGGATACAATGAGCAGTTCTTC
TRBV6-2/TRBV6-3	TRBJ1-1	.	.	CASSPLGLMNTEAFF	TGTGCCAGCAGTCCCCTGGGACTTATGAACACTGAAGCTTTCTTT
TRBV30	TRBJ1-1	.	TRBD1	CAWSVLHGQGAPEAFF	TGTGCCTGGAGTGTACTTCATGGACAGGGTGCCCCTGAAGCTTTCTTT
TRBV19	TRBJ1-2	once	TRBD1	CASSFSTGNYGYTF	TGTGCCAGTAGTTTCTCGACAGGGAACTATGGCTACACCTTC
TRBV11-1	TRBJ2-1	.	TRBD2	CASSRGWEGLYNEQFF	TGTGCCAGCAGCCGCGGGTGGGAGGGGCTTTACAATGAGCAGTTCTTC